The following is a T cell receptor (beta chain) sequence with its context. Its specificity is unknown. This entry belongs to a study of T cell repertoires in cytomegalovirus infection. In the study overall: HLA-B-restricted CMV epitopes that are well studied were used alongside recently identified HLA-C-restricted ones. Indicated by public TCR beta signatures were CMV infection and matching HLA type.

Each CDR3 protein gets one entry after TCRdb re-called the reads with MiXCR. The repertoire holds 650,000 to 900,000 distinct CDR3 sequences, with around 29% as singletons. J was trimmed by 2 bases and V by 5 bases; bases with no gene match: 4. Germline-derived CDR1 and CDR2 are MDHEN and SYDVKM. The CDR3 is 14 residues long. This sample comprised cultured CD8+ T cells from PBMCs, obtained from culture after CMV antigen stimulation. The TCR was taken from a human donor in good health (CMV status not recorded). Some clones in this sample may be carry-over from other donors' samples. The rearrangement links TRBV28 to TRBJ2-3; 7 positions match TRBD1. This CDR3 reads CASSPDRATDTQYF. The CDR3 region has the DNA TGTGCCAGCAGTCCAGACAGGGCCACAGATACGCAGTATTTT. Looking up the rest from reference TRBV28 and TRBJ2-3 gives the full variable domain: DVKVTQSSRYLVKRTGEKVFLECVQDMDHENMFWYRQDPGLGLRLIYFSYDVKMKEKGDIPEGYSVSREKKERFSLILESASTNQTSMYLCASSPDRATDTQYFGPGTRLTVL.